The rows below give T cell receptor beta chains drawn from one sample of a study of shared clonotypes between healthy human individuals. TCRdb's table, derived via immunoSEQ multiplex PCR, lists solely in-frame clones and lacks some. The data show more than 500,000 clones, 95% to 96% seen once. The source material was naive CD4+ T cells sorted from blood. The receptor source for this set is a woman in her 30s in good health. CDR3s include the opening cysteine and the closing phenylalanine or tryptophan. Each record gives: D gene, clone size, V gene, J gene, CDR3 DNA, CDR3 protein. A D gene is named only where the DNA matches it firmly. Clone size, where shown, is once, few, many, or a class for clones that have expanded.

D: NA
size: NA
V: TRBV28
J: TRBJ1-1
DNA: TGTGCCAGCAGTTTTGACACCGGGAACACTGAAGCTTTCTTT
CDR3: CASSFDTGNTEAFF

D: TRBD2
size: NA
V: TRBV2
J: TRBJ2-3
DNA: TGTGCCAGCAGTGACCTAGCGGGAGCGGATACGCAGTATTTT
CDR3: CASSDLAGADTQYF

D: NA
size: NA
V: TRBV27
J: TRBJ1-2
DNA: TGTGCCAGCAGCTTTGGCGCTCCGGACCACTATGGCTACACCTTC
CDR3: CASSFGAPDHYGYTF

D: NA
size: NA
V: TRBV6-1
J: TRBJ2-5
DNA: TGTGCCAGCAGTGATAGGGCACTTCAAGAGACCCAGTACTTC
CDR3: CASSDRALQETQYF

D: NA
size: once
V: TRBV25-1
J: TRBJ2-7
DNA: TGTGCCAGCAGTGCCAAGCCGGGAGCGGGCTCCTACGAGCAGTACTTC
CDR3: CASSAKPGAGSYEQYF

D: NA
size: NA
V: TRBV2
J: TRBJ2-2
DNA: TGTGCCAGCAGTGGGCAGGGAAACACCGGGGAGCTGTTTTTT
CDR3: CASSGQGNTGELFF

D: NA
size: NA
V: TRBV7-9
J: TRBJ2-3
DNA: TGTGCCAGCAGCCCCCGACGCACAGATACGCAGTATTTT
CDR3: CASSPRRTDTQYF

D: NA
size: NA
V: TRBV5-1
J: TRBJ1-1
DNA: TGCGCCAGCAGCTGGGAGGGGGAAGCTTTCTTT
CDR3: CASSWEGEAFF

D: TRBD1
size: NA
V: TRBV27
J: TRBJ1-1
DNA: TGTGCCAGCTTGGGACAGGGTGTTGGACGGGACACTGAAGCTTTCTTT
CDR3: CASLGQGVGRDTEAFF

D: NA
size: NA
V: TRBV6-1
J: TRBJ2-1
DNA: TGTGCCAGCATAACGGGAACGTACAATGAGCAGTTCTTC
CDR3: CASITGTYNEQFF

D: TRBD1
size: once
V: TRBV14
J: TRBJ2-1
DNA: TGTGCCAGCAGCCAAGATAGGACAGGTGAGCAGTTCTTC
CDR3: CASSQDRTGEQFF

D: TRBD1
size: NA
V: TRBV28
J: TRBJ2-7
DNA: TGTGCCAGCAGTATACAGGGGGTATACGAGCAGTACTTC
CDR3: CASSIQGVYEQYF

D: NA
size: few
V: TRBV2
J: TRBJ2-7
DNA: TGTGCCAGCATGCAGGGGCCGTTCGAGCAGTACTTC
CDR3: CASMQGPFEQYF

D: NA
size: NA
V: TRBV28
J: TRBJ1-2
DNA: TGTGCCAGCAGTTTCGGCCACAAGGGATATGGCTACACCTTC
CDR3: CASSFGHKGYGYTF

D: NA
size: once
V: TRBV5-6
J: TRBJ1-1
DNA: TGTGCCAGCAGCAGGGGGGAGGAGGAAGAAGCTTTCTTT
CDR3: CASSRGEEEEAFF

D: TRBD2
size: NA
V: TRBV5-1
J: TRBJ2-5
DNA: TGCGCCAGCAGCTCGCTGACTAGCGGGGGTCAAGAGACCCAGTACTTC
CDR3: CASSSLTSGGQETQYF

D: TRBD2
size: NA
V: TRBV28
J: TRBJ2-2
DNA: TGTGCCAGCAGTGATAGCGGGAGGGCTGCCGGGGAGCTGTTTTTT
CDR3: CASSDSGRAAGELFF

D: NA
size: NA
V: TRBV30
J: TRBJ1-1
DNA: TGTGCCTGGAGTGTACACAGGAACACTGAAGCTTTCTTT
CDR3: CAWSVHRNTEAFF

D: NA
size: NA
V: TRBV4-1
J: TRBJ2-2
DNA: TGCGCCAGCAGCCAAGGGGTGCTAGGGGCCGGGGAGCTGTTTTTT
CDR3: CASSQGVLGAGELFF

D: TRBD1
size: NA
V: TRBV28
J: TRBJ1-1
DNA: TGTGCCAGCAGGCCAAGGACAGGGGCGACGACTGAAGCTTTCTTT
CDR3: CASRPRTGATTEAFF

D: NA
size: NA
V: TRBV28
J: TRBJ2-7
DNA: TGTGCCAGCGGGACCGACTATACGGCCTACGAGCAGTACTTC
CDR3: CASGTDYTAYEQYF

D: TRBD2
size: NA
V: TRBV7-9
J: TRBJ2-1
DNA: TGTGCCAGCAGCTCTGGCCAGCCTGCGGGAGTACACAATGAGCAGTTCTTC
CDR3: CASSSGQPAGVHNEQFF

D: TRBD1
size: NA
V: TRBV4-2
J: TRBJ2-2
DNA: TGTGCCAGCAGCCATGCCAGGGGGCTCGGCACCGGGGAGCTGTTTTTT
CDR3: CASSHARGLGTGELFF

D: TRBD1
size: NA
V: TRBV4-1
J: TRBJ1-6
DNA: TGCGCCAGCAGTCCTCGAGTTTCCGGGACAGATAATTCACCCCTCCACTTT
CDR3: CASSPRVSGTDNSPLHF

D: NA
size: NA
V: TRBV28
J: TRBJ1-2
DNA: TGTGCCAGCAGTTTAATGGGGATAGGTGGCTACACCTTC
CDR3: CASSLMGIGGYTF

D: NA
size: NA
V: TRBV6-6
J: TRBJ2-5
DNA: TGTGCCAGCAGCGAATGGGGGGAGACCCAGTACTTC
CDR3: CASSEWGETQYF

D: NA
size: NA
V: TRBV27
J: TRBJ2-7
DNA: TGTGCCAGCAGTTTATCGCCACCAGCCGAGCAGTACTTC
CDR3: CASSLSPPAEQYF

D: TRBD1
size: NA
V: TRBV6-6
J: TRBJ1-3
DNA: TGTGCCAGCAGTTCCCGGGACAGGGGTGGAAACACCATATATTTT
CDR3: CASSSRDRGGNTIYF

D: TRBD2
size: NA
V: TRBV5-1
J: TRBJ2-1
DNA: TGCGCCAGCAGCGACCTAGCGGGAGCCTACAATGAGCAGTTCTTC
CDR3: CASSDLAGAYNEQFF

D: TRBD1
size: NA
V: TRBV5-1
J: TRBJ1-1
DNA: TGCGCCAGCAGCACTCAGGGGGGCGGCACTGAAGCTTTCTTT
CDR3: CASSTQGGGTEAFF

D: NA
size: NA
V: TRBV5-4
J: TRBJ1-2
DNA: TGTGCCAGCAGTCCGCCGGACAGCTCTAACTATGGCTACACCTTC
CDR3: CASSPPDSSNYGYTF

D: NA
size: NA
V: TRBV27
J: TRBJ2-1
DNA: TGTGCCAGCAGGCCGGACAGCTACAATGAGCAGTTCTTC
CDR3: CASRPDSYNEQFF

D: NA
size: NA
V: TRBV15
J: TRBJ1-4
DNA: TGTGCCACCAGCAGAGATAGAGCGGGGAGGAAACTGTTTTTT
CDR3: CATSRDRAGRKLFF

D: NA
size: NA
V: TRBV7-9
J: TRBJ2-1
DNA: TGTGCCAGCTCAAATCTCCGGGACTGGGATGACAATGAGCAGTTCTTC
CDR3: CASSNLRDWDDNEQFF

D: NA
size: NA
V: TRBV28
J: TRBJ2-7
DNA: TGTGCCAGCGAAAGGACTTACGAGCAGTACTTC
CDR3: CASERTYEQYF

D: NA
size: NA
V: TRBV9
J: TRBJ2-2
DNA: TGTGCCAGCAGCGTAGCGGGGTCTCGAACCGGGGAGCTGTTTTTT
CDR3: CASSVAGSRTGELFF

D: NA
size: NA
V: TRBV6-5
J: TRBJ2-6
DNA: TGTGCCAGCAGTTTCTGGGAGTCTGGGGCCAACGTCCTGACTTTC
CDR3: CASSFWESGANVLTF

D: TRBD1
size: NA
V: TRBV7-2
J: TRBJ2-6
DNA: TGTGCCAGCAGCCATAGACCGACAGGGAGCTCTGGGGCCAACGTCCTGACTTTC
CDR3: CASSHRPTGSSGANVLTF

D: NA
size: NA
V: TRBV2
J: TRBJ2-7
DNA: TGTGCCAGCAGTGCAGGCCCCCTGAACGAGCAGTACTTC
CDR3: CASSAGPLNEQYF

D: NA
size: NA
V: TRBV19
J: TRBJ1-2
DNA: TGTGCCAGTACCTACGAGGGCTGGAACTATGGCTACACCTTC
CDR3: CASTYEGWNYGYTF

D: NA
size: NA
V: TRBV5-1
J: TRBJ1-2
DNA: TGCGCCAGCAGCTTGGCCTCCCAGGGGATCTATGGCTACACCTTC
CDR3: CASSLASQGIYGYTF

D: NA
size: NA
V: TRBV19
J: TRBJ2-7
DNA: TGTGCCAGTACAGCAGGGCTGGGCGAGCAGTACTTC
CDR3: CASTAGLGEQYF

D: NA
size: NA
V: TRBV18
J: TRBJ2-3
DNA: TGTGCCAGCTCACCACCGGGATCAGCGATAGATACGCAGTATTTT
CDR3: CASSPPGSAIDTQYF

D: NA
size: NA
V: TRBV5-4
J: TRBJ2-5
DNA: TGTGCCAGCAGCTTGCCTAAGGACGCCCAAGAGACCCAGTACTTC
CDR3: CASSLPKDAQETQYF

D: NA
size: NA
V: TRBV5-1
J: TRBJ2-4
DNA: TGCGCCAGCAGCTGGGGGCGTGGGGGTCAGCTAGCCAAAAACATTCAGTACTTC
CDR3: CASSWGRGGQLAKNIQYF

D: NA
size: NA
V: TRBV18
J: TRBJ2-7
DNA: TGTGCCAGCTCACCACCGGTAGCGAACGAGCAGTACTTC
CDR3: CASSPPVANEQYF

D: TRBD2
size: NA
V: TRBV9
J: TRBJ2-1
DNA: TGTGCCAGCAGCGTACGGGACTACCACCAAAGCTCCTACAATGAGCAGTTCTTC
CDR3: CASSVRDYHQSSYNEQFF

D: NA
size: few
V: TRBV18
J: TRBJ2-7
DNA: TGTGCCAGCTCACCAGGCGCGGACCTCTCCTACGAGCAGTACTTC
CDR3: CASSPGADLSYEQYF

D: NA
size: few
V: TRBV18
J: TRBJ1-1
DNA: TGTGCCAGCTCACCAACGGAGGGCACTGAAGCTTTCTTT
CDR3: CASSPTEGTEAFF

D: TRBD2
size: NA
V: TRBV7-9
J: TRBJ2-7
DNA: TGTGCCAGCAGCTTATGGGTTGCGGGAGGGCCACACGAGCAGTACTTC
CDR3: CASSLWVAGGPHEQYF

D: TRBD1
size: NA
V: TRBV19
J: TRBJ1-2
DNA: TGTGCCAGTAGTCCAGGACAGGGGGCCTTCAATGGCTACACCTTC
CDR3: CASSPGQGAFNGYTF

D: NA
size: NA
V: TRBV19
J: TRBJ2-7
DNA: TGTGCCAGTAGTATCCTCGGCAGCTCCTACGAGCAGTACTTC
CDR3: CASSILGSSYEQYF

D: TRBD2
size: NA
V: TRBV28
J: TRBJ2-3
DNA: TGTGCCAGCACGGGTCTAGCGGGAGGGCGGGGCACAGATACGCAGTATTTT
CDR3: CASTGLAGGRGTDTQYF

D: NA
size: NA
V: TRBV5-1
J: TRBJ2-7
DNA: TGCGCCAGCAGCTTGGCCAGGAGTCACGAGCAGTACTTC
CDR3: CASSLARSHEQYF

D: TRBD2
size: NA
V: TRBV6-4
J: TRBJ2-1
DNA: TGTGCCAGCAGTGACTGGCCTAGCGGGAGGGGGTACAATGAGCAGTTCTTC
CDR3: CASSDWPSGRGYNEQFF

D: NA
size: NA
V: TRBV27
J: TRBJ1-5
DNA: TGTGCCAGCAGTTTAGGGGTCGATCAGCCCCAGCATTTT
CDR3: CASSLGVDQPQHF

D: NA
size: NA
V: TRBV2
J: TRBJ1-2
DNA: TGTGCCAGCACGGCTAGGACAGAAACCTTCTATGGCTACACCTTC
CDR3: CASTARTETFYGYTF

D: TRBD1
size: NA
V: TRBV30
J: TRBJ2-1
DNA: TGTGCCTGGAACCCCCTGGGACAGTACAATGAGCAGTTCTTC
CDR3: CAWNPLGQYNEQFF

D: NA
size: NA
V: TRBV5-8
J: TRBJ1-5
DNA: TGTGCCAGCAGCGGTAATCAGCCCCAGCATTTT
CDR3: CASSGNQPQHF